This T cell receptor (beta chain) was sequenced in a study of T-cell reconstitution after alpha-beta-depleted transplantation in children. Unique molecular identifiers were incorporated during preparation of the TCRbeta library. Via MiXCR, TCRdb re-called the PCR reads, giving one row per CDR3 protein. Of about 690,000 distinct CDR3 sequences listed, approximately 15% were seen once; the top ten hold over 0.95%. Deletions cut 0 bases from V and 6 bases from J, with 14 bases between. Germline-derived CDR1 and CDR2 are KGHSH and LQKENI. This CDR3 comprises 15 residues. This clonotype showed up just a few times.

This receptor was obtained from a human donor who donated a stem cell graft to a child with acute myeloid leukemia. The sequencing here drew on PBMCs from the stem cell graft donor, taken from the stem cell graft. V is TRBV18 and J is TRBJ2-5; no reliable D call. CDR3 amino acids: CASSPPVDRTKTQYF. In nucleotides, the CDR3 is TGTGCCAGCTCACCACCAGTAGACCGAACGAAGACCCAGTACTTC.